The 28 T cell receptor beta chains listed next were all sequenced from one sample in a study of T-cell reconstitution after alpha-beta-depleted transplantation in children. Unique molecular identifiers were incorporated when the TCRbeta library was constructed. MiXCR, applied by TCRdb to the PCR reads, yields one record per CDR3 protein. The sample shows approximately 500,000 distinct CDR3 sequences, over 9.5% of them seen only once. The sequencing here drew on PBMCs, taken before TCRalphabeta/CD19-depleted stem cell transplant. These receptors were collected from a child aged 2-15 years with inherited bone marrow failure, due to receive a stem cell transplant.

Note on this clonotype: Since a much larger clone is just one base distant, this may be a read error. This sequence joins TRBV12-3 or TRBV12-4 and TRBJ2-1; D tentatively fits TRBD1 or TRBD2 (5 bases each). V was trimmed by 2 bases and J by 5 bases, leaving 16 bases between them. CDR3 length: 16 amino acids. CDR3 in DNA: TGTGCCAGCAGTTTATGGGGACCCGGGCGAAACAATGAGCAGTTCTTC. Its protein is CASSLWGPGRNNEQFF.

This clonotype appeared a few times. The chain uses TRBV20-1 and TRBJ1-1; D unresolved. The germline V and J ends were trimmed by 6 bases and 7 bases, with 12 bases remaining between them. Germline loops: CDR1 DFQATT, CDR2 SNEGSKA (reference sequence). The CDR3 extends over 11 amino acids. This CDR3 reads CSASALVEAFF. CDR3 DNA: TGCAGTGCCTCCGCCCTCGTTGAAGCTTTCTTT.

This chain connects TRBV6-5 to TRBJ2-3, with 9 bases lining up with TRBD2. CDR1 MNHEY and CDR2 SVGAGI come from the germline V gene. V shed 0 bases, J shed 5 bases, and the junction held 6 bases outside the gene matches. The CDR3 length is 16 residues. CDR3 protein: CASSYSREGQKDTQYF. The CDR3 DNA is TGTGCCAGCAGTTACTCGCGGGAGGGCCAAAAAGATACGCAGTATTTT.

V gene TRBV14 combines with J gene TRBJ2-1; D gene ambiguous. Germline CDR1 and CDR2: SGHDN and FVKESK. The ends were cut back, 1 base at V and 10 bases at J, with 11 bases in the middle. This CDR3 region has 13 residues. The CDR3 DNA reads as TGTGCCAGCAGCCAAGGTACCTCGAGGGAGCAGTTCTTC. It specifies CASSQGTSREQFF.

The chain employs TRBV12-3 or TRBV12-4 and TRBJ2-3, with D perhaps TRBD2 (7 bases). V lost 6 bases to trimming and J lost 6 bases, with 19 bases between them. This CDR3 is built from 15 residues. The CDR3 is CASSVPGGAGDTQYF. The DNA for the CDR3 is TGTGCCAGCAGCGTACCGGGGGGCGCAGGCGATACGCAGTATTTT.

This clonotype occurred many times. The rearrangement joins TRBV19 to TRBJ2-7; a possible D gene is TRBD2 (6 bases). V gave up 3 bases and J gave up 2 bases, with 14 bases separating them. The CDR3 contains 15 residues. CDR1 is LNHDA, CDR2 SQIVND, per germline (reference sequence). The CDR3 protein is CASSIIAESTYEQYF. In nucleotides, the CDR3 is TGTGCCAGTAGTATCATAGCGGAGAGTACCTACGAGCAGTACTTC.

The sample holds many counts of this clonotype. The chain combines TRBV29-1 with TRBJ2-3, with 11 positions matching TRBD2. Losses at the gene ends were 7 bases for V and 4 bases for J; bases not matched to a gene: 4. This CDR3 has 13 amino acids. Germline CDR1 and CDR2: SQVTM and ANQGSEA. CDR3 protein: CSAELAGADTQYF. In DNA form, the CDR3 reads TGCAGCGCAGAACTAGCGGGAGCAGATACGCAGTATTTT.

This clonotype was detected ten times or more. The chain joins TRBV7-2 to TRBJ1-1; D ambiguous. V shed 2 bases and J shed 4 bases, with 5 bases lying between them. The germline V gene encodes CDR1 SGHTA and CDR2 FQGNSA. The CDR3 extends over 12 amino acids. CDR3 in DNA: TGTGCCAGCAGCTTACGGCCCACTGAAGCTTTCTTT. Its protein product is CASSLRPTEAFF. The whole variable domain, filled in from reference TRBV7-2 and TRBJ1-1, reads GAGVSQSPSNKVTEKGKDVELRCDPISGHTALYWYRQSLGQGLEFLIYFQGNSAPDKSGLPSDRFSAERTGGSVSTLTIQRTQQEDSAVYLCASSLRPTEAFFGQGTRLTVV.

In this sample, this clonotype turned up a few times. The chain combines TRBV6-5 with TRBJ2-7; D uncertain. Looked up from germline, CDR1 is MNHEY and CDR2 is SVGAGI. V lost 2 bases and J lost 3, with 8 bases in between. The CDR3 totals 13 residues. CDR3 in amino acids: CASSYGTFYEQYF. The CDR3 nucleotides are TGTGCCAGCAGTTACGGCACATTCTACGAGCAGTACTTC.

This clonotype came up many times. This chain uses TRBV7-2 with TRBJ2-1, with TRBD2 matching over 7 bases. Germline values: CDR1 SGHTA, CDR2 FQGNSA. This CDR3 has 15 residues. V trimming: 1 base; J trimming: 7 bases; junction bases outside the gene matches: 7. This chain's CDR3 is CASSLGGGIGNEQFF. CDR3 in DNA: TGTGCCAGCAGCTTAGGGGGGGGGATTGGGAATGAGCAGTTCTTC. The full variable domain, rest sourced from reference TRBV7-2 and TRBJ2-1, is GAGVSQSPSNKVTEKGKDVELRCDPISGHTALYWYRQSLGQGLEFLIYFQGNSAPDKSGLPSDRFSAERTGGSVSTLTIQRTQQEDSAVYLCASSLGGGIGNEQFFGPGTRLTVL.

The chain is built from TRBV5-4 and TRBJ2-7; 15 bases match TRBD2. This CDR3 has 15 residues. V shed 4 bases and J 7 bases; nucleotides not matched to a gene: 6. Per the germline V gene, CDR1 is SGHNT and CDR2 is YYREEE (reference sequence). This CDR3 reads CASSPGLAGGLEQYF. The CDR3, as DNA: TGTGCCAGCAGCCCTGGACTAGCGGGAGGGCTAGAGCAGTACTTC.

This clonotype was seen at least ten times. V is TRBV28 and J is TRBJ1-2, with TRBD1 matching over 7 bases. The CDR3 spans 16 residues. V shed 2 bases, J shed 8 bases, and the junction held 14 bases outside the gene matches. Germline CDR1 and CDR2: MDHEN and SYDVKM. The CDR3 loop reads CASSLSSRTGFYGYTF. The CDR3 nucleotides read TGTGCCAGCAGTTTAAGTAGCCGGACAGGATTCTACGGCTACACCTTC.

This clonotype has just a few counts. V and J are TRBV2 and TRBJ2-1, with 12 bases fitting TRBD2. CDR3 length: 14 amino acids. The V segment lost 4 bases and the J segment 12 bases; nucleotides outside the gene matches: 7. The germline gives CDR1 SNHLY, CDR2 FYNNEI. This chain's CDR3 is CASSVRLAGVGQFF. DNA of the CDR3: TGTGCCAGCAGTGTTCGACTAGCGGGAGTCGGGCAGTTCTTC.

This clonotype was detected ten times or more. The gene calls are TRBV5-4 and TRBJ2-1; D gene ambiguous. The CDR3 runs to 16 residues. Germline V lookup: CDR1 SGHNT, CDR2 YYREEE (reference sequence). The V and J ends lost 4 bases and 6 bases respectively, with 20 bases between them. The CDR3 loop reads CASSVDRLGLRNEQFF. For the CDR3, the DNA is TGTGCCAGCAGCGTGGACCGGTTAGGTCTTCGCAATGAGCAGTTCTTC. The whole variable domain, filled in from reference TRBV5-4 and TRBJ2-1, reads ETGVTQSPTHLIKTRGQQVTLRCSSQSGHNTVSWYQQALGQGPQFIFQYYREEENGRGNFPPRFSGLQFPNYSSELNVNALELDDSALYLCASSVDRLGLRNEQFFGPGTRLTVL.

This clonotype was detected ten times or more. The rearrangement uses TRBV4-1 and TRBJ1-3; D is possibly TRBD1 (5 bases). Germline V gives CDR1 MGHRA, CDR2 YSYEKL. V shed 4 bases and J shed 5 bases, with 6 bases lying between them. The CDR3 loop spans 12 amino acids. The CDR3 protein is CASSPGRNTIYF. The CDR3 coding sequence is TGCGCCAGCAGCCCGGGGCGAAACACCATATATTTT.

This clonotype was found many times. This sequence joins TRBV4-3 and TRBJ2-7, with D perhaps TRBD1 or TRBD2 (7 bases each). V lost 5 bases, J lost 2 bases, and 19 bases lay in between. This CDR3 has 16 residues. Germline CDR1 LGHNA, CDR2 YSLEER. The CDR3 sequence: CASSGGWGGGTYEQYF. The CDR3, as DNA: TGCGCCAGCAGCGGGGGTTGGGGAGGGGGCACCTACGAGCAGTACTTC.

At least ten counts were recorded for this clonotype. This sequence joins TRBV28 and TRBJ2-7; 7 bases agree with TRBD2. Germline V CDR1 and CDR2: MDHEN, SYDVKM. The CDR3 spans 14 residues. The V segment lost 4 bases and the J segment 3 bases; nucleotides outside the gene matches: 6. The CDR3 DNA follows: TGTGCCAGCAGTTGGCCCAGCGGGAACTACGAGCAGTACTTC. Protein product: CASSWPSGNYEQYF.

The sample holds many counts of this clonotype. The chain employs TRBV3-1 and TRBJ2-7; unclear D gene. Germline V gene lookup returns CDR1 LGHDT and CDR2 YNNKEL (reference sequence). This CDR3 spans 11 amino acids. The V end lost 5 bases, the J end lost 5 bases, and 7 bases lay between the germline ends. The CDR3 DNA follows: TGTGCCAGCAGCGGAAGCAACGAGCAGTACTTC. Residues: CASSGSNEQYF.

This clonotype was recorded many times. This sequence joins TRBV20-1 and TRBJ2-7; the D is unclear. This CDR3 comprises 14 residues. From germline, CDR1 is DFQATT and CDR2 SNEGSKA (reference sequence). The V end lost 3 bases, the J end lost 3 bases, and 15 bases lay between the germline ends. The CDR3 here is CSASGPKRNYEQYF. In nucleotides, the CDR3 is TGCAGTGCTAGCGGTCCCAAGAGGAACTACGAGCAGTACTTC.

The chain has TRBV24-1 and TRBJ2-1, with D possibly TRBD2 on 7 matching bases. This CDR3 has 17 amino acids. V dropped 4 bases and J dropped 9 bases, with 24 bases sitting between them. Germline V gene sequence: CDR1 KGHDR, CDR2 SFDVKD. In nucleotides, the CDR3 is TGTGCCACCAGTGACCATATAGGGGGGAGGGCCGGCAGTGAGCAGTTCTTC. Its translation: CATSDHIGGRAGSEQFF.

Worth noting for this clonotype: This may come from a read error, since a much larger clone is one base off. The chain combines TRBV4-3 with TRBJ2-2; D ambiguous. V shed 0 bases and J shed 8 bases, with 13 bases lying between them. Looked up from germline, CDR1 is LGHNA and CDR2 is YSLEER. The CDR3 has 15 amino acids. The CDR3 DNA sequence: TGCGCCAGCAGCCAAGAGGTCACGTTGCGGGGGGAGCTGTTTTTT. Translating it yields CASSQEVTLRGELFF.

This clonotype came up many times. This chain joins TRBV20-1 and TRBJ2-7; D call uncertain. V lost 1 base and J 2 bases, leaving 6 bases between the germline ends. CDR3 size: 12 residues. Germline V gene lookup returns CDR1 DFQATT and CDR2 SNEGSKA (reference sequence). The chain's CDR3 is CSARGIAYEQYF. The CDR3 DNA is TGCAGTGCTAGAGGCATCGCCTACGAGCAGTACTTC.

J is TRBJ1-1 and V is TRBV20-1; the D is unclear. Germline CDR1 reads DFQATT; CDR2 reads SNEGSKA (reference sequence). V gave up 8 bases and J gave up 3 bases, with 16 bases separating them. The CDR3 contains 13 residues. This CDR3 is CSPMQSGHTEAFF. CDR3 coding DNA: TGCAGTCCCATGCAGTCCGGACACACTGAAGCTTTCTTT.

This clonotype has at least ten counts. The chain uses TRBV28 and TRBJ2-7; 7 bases match TRBD1. This CDR3 has 15 amino acids. V was clipped by 7 bases and J by 2 bases; unmatched bases: 11. Germline values: CDR1 MDHEN, CDR2 SYDVKM. CDR3 DNA: TGTGCCAGCACCTTAGGGGGCCAAGGGGCCTACGAGCAGTACTTC. Translated: CASTLGGQGAYEQYF. Full variable domain (missing parts from reference TRBV28 and TRBJ2-7): DVKVTQSSRYLVKRTGEKVFLECVQDMDHENMFWYRQDPGLGLRLIYFSYDVKMKEKGDIPEGYSVSREKKERFSLILESASTNQTSMYLCASTLGGQGAYEQYFGPGTRLTVT.

This clonotype was picked up many times. The chain carries TRBV7-8 and TRBJ1-3, with D perhaps matching TRBD1 (5 bases). This CDR3 is built from 17 residues. The V gene lost 7 bases and the J gene lost 0 bases, with 19 bases spanning the gap. In germline, CDR1 is SGHVS, CDR2 FQNEAQ. In DNA, the CDR3 is TGTGCCAGCACCCCAGGTTTTGGGGGTATCTCTGGAAACACCATATATTTT. Protein product: CASTPGFGGISGNTIYF.

This clonotype has at least ten counts. The gene calls are TRBV10-3 and TRBJ2-1, with D perhaps TRBD1 or TRBD2 (5 bases each). The V end lost 0 bases, the J end lost 3 bases, and 12 bases lay between the germline ends. CDR3 length: 16 residues. Germline CDR1 ENHRY, CDR2 SYGVKD. Written as DNA, the CDR3 is TGTGCCATCAGTGAGTCAATGGGGACCTACTACAATGAGCAGTTCTTC. Encoded protein: CAISESMGTYYNEQFF.

The J gene is TRBJ2-1, the V gene TRBV4-3; no definite D call. Germline CDR1 LGHNA, CDR2 YSLEER. The CDR3 length is 13 residues. V was shortened by 2 bases and J by 6 bases, with 8 bases between the two germline ends. This chain's CDR3 is CASSQTSVNEQFF. In DNA, the CDR3 is TGCGCCAGCAGCCAAACCAGCGTCAATGAGCAGTTCTTC.

The sample holds many counts of this clonotype. The gene calls are TRBV4-3 and TRBJ2-3, with 11 bases matching TRBD2. Germline lookup yields CDR1 LGHNA and CDR2 YSLEER. This CDR3 spans 17 amino acids. Trimming at V came to 0 bases and at J to 5 bases, leaving 7 bases not matched to a gene. CDR3 in DNA: TGCGCCAGCAGCCAAGATTATAGCGGGAGGGTAGTAGATACGCAGTATTTT. It codes for CASSQDYSGRVVDTQYF.